This TCR beta chain is from a study of yellow fever vaccine responses in identical twins. General study points: Reported findings indicate that twins' vaccine T cell responses seemed partially convergent, partially personalized.

For this clonotype: What it recognizes is unknown.

TCRdb reanalysed the RT-PCR reads using MiXCR and keeps one entry per CDR3 protein. Among about 2,700 distinct CDR3 sequences, about nine tenths were seen once, and the ten largest hold 1.9%. Germline values: CDR1 SGHNT, CDR2 YENEEA. This CDR3 has 16 residues. Unmatched junction bases numbered 5, after V lost 3 bases and J lost 7 bases. This sample comprised T cells from blood (PBMCs), unsorted or a sorted subset (not recorded which), obtained before or after yellow fever vaccination (not recorded which). The sequence was collected from a female donor who received the yellow fever vaccine. The chain employs TRBV11-3 and TRBJ2-1; the match to TRBD2 covers 14 bases. The CDR3 loop is CASSFPGTSGSNEQFF. CDR3 in DNA: TGTGCCAGCAGCTTCCCCGGGACTAGCGGGAGTAATGAGCAGTTCTTC.